A selection of T cell receptor beta chains follows, all from one sample in a study of identical twins. Via MiXCR, TCRdb re-called the 5' RACE reads, giving one row per CDR3 protein. The sample records roughly 260,000 distinct CDR3 sequences, over 12% being singletons. Sequencing was done on a sample of memory (CD45RO+) T cells sorted from blood. Receptor source: a woman aged 18-30 years in good health. Both conserved end residues are part of each CDR3. The D gene is left open where the match is weak. Expanded clones are given a class, and other clones once, few, many or no size at all.

abundance | j_gene | d_gene | v_gene | CDR3aa | CDR3nt
- | TRBJ2-7 | TRBD2 | TRBV2 | CASSPSSGGAYEQYF | TGTGCCAGCAGCCCATCTAGCGGGGGGGCTTACGAGCAGTACTTC
few | TRBJ2-3 | - | TRBV5-1 | CASSLGSGRRVRTDTQYF | TGCGCCAGCAGCTTGGGGTCCGGTAGGAGAGTACGCACAGATACGCAGTATTTT
- | TRBJ2-3 | TRBD1 | TRBV2 | CASSFGTAPWDTQYF | TGTGCCAGCAGTTTTGGGACAGCCCCCTGGGATACGCAGTATTTT
few | TRBJ2-3 | - | TRBV7-7 | CASSLHGRTDTQYF | TGTGCCAGCAGCTTACACGGGCGAACGGATACGCAGTATTTT
many | TRBJ2-1 | TRBD2 | TRBV5-6 | CASSTSGLAGHNEQFF | TGTGCCAGCAGCACCTCTGGACTAGCGGGGCACAATGAGCAGTTCTTC
few | TRBJ1-6 | - | TRBV7-2 | CASSLLPLRGGSPLHF | TGTGCCAGCAGCTTACTCCCCCTCCGGGGAGGCTCACCCCTCCACTTT
few | TRBJ2-5 | - | TRBV5-1 | CASSRQVRGPVYQETQYF | TGCGCCAGCAGCCGTCAGGTCCGGGGGCCCGTGTACCAAGAGACCCAGTACTTC
many | TRBJ2-3 | TRBD2 | TRBV10-3 | CAISDNRLAGRTDTQYF | TGTGCCATCAGTGATAACCGACTAGCGGGGCGCACAGATACGCAGTATTTT
- | TRBJ2-3 | TRBD2 | TRBV9 | CASSAGTSGGHHYTQYF | TGTGCCAGCAGCGCCGGGACTAGCGGGGGCCATCACTATACGCAGTATTTT
many | TRBJ2-3 | - | TRBV7-2 | CASSPSTGTDTQYF | TGTGCCAGCAGCCCCTCGACAGGCACAGATACGCAGTATTTT
- | TRBJ2-5 | - | TRBV30 | CAWSGKGTGETQYF | TGTGCCTGGAGCGGCAAAGGGACGGGGGAGACCCAGTACTTC
- | TRBJ2-1 | - | TRBV18 | CASSGSTKNEQFF | TGTGCCAGCTCAGGGAGTACGAAGAATGAGCAGTTCTTC
few | TRBJ2-5 | - | TRBV7-7 | CASSQNPQGPQYF | TGTGCTAGCAGCCAGAACCCCCAGGGGCCCCAGTACTTC
- | TRBJ1-2 | - | TRBV7-9 | CASSPPGIAYGYTF | TGTGCCAGCAGCCCCCCGGGCATTGCCTATGGCTACACCTTC
- | TRBJ2-3 | TRBD2 | TRBV7-6 | CASSPVAGGVTDTQYF | TGTGCCAGCAGCCCTGTAGCGGGAGGGGTCACAGATACGCAGTATTTT
- | TRBJ2-5 | - | TRBV25-1 | CASSELGSWPDQETQYF | TGTGCCAGCAGTGAATTGGGTTCCTGGCCGGACCAAGAGACCCAGTACTTC
few | TRBJ1-6 | TRBD1 | TRBV30 | CAWNTGGLFGSPLHF | TGTGCCTGGAACACAGGGGGATTGTTTGGGTCACCCCTCCACTTT
few | TRBJ2-1 | - | TRBV9 | CASSVTTGNEQFF | TGTGCCAGCAGCGTGACCACGGGGAATGAGCAGTTCTTC
- | TRBJ2-1 | - | TRBV20-1 | CSARVGVNSYNEQFF | TGCAGTGCTAGAGTTGGGGTGAACTCCTACAATGAGCAGTTCTTC
- | TRBJ2-1 | TRBD2 | TRBV6-2/TRBV6-3 | CTSNLKGTSGYNEQFF | TGTACCAGCAACCTAAAGGGGACTAGCGGATACAATGAGCAGTTCTTC
few | TRBJ1-2 | TRBD1 | TRBV20-1 | CSAQRQGMLGYTF | TGCAGTGCTCAGCGACAGGGAATGCTTGGCTACACCTTC
- | TRBJ2-5 | - | TRBV25-1 | CASSDPSIRSGETQYF | TGTGCCAGCAGTGACCCCTCGATTCGCTCGGGAGAGACCCAGTACTTC
few | TRBJ2-5 | - | TRBV12-3/TRBV12-4 | CASSTLREGTQYF | TGTGCCAGCAGCACCCTAAGAGAGGGGACCCAGTACTTC
many | TRBJ2-1 | - | TRBV6-2/TRBV6-3 | CASGRARHDEQFF | TGTGCCAGCGGCCGCGCACGACACGATGAGCAGTTCTTC
few | TRBJ2-1 | TRBD1 | TRBV30 | CAWSVAQGVFYRNEQFF | TGTGCCTGGAGTGTAGCCCAGGGGGTATTTTATCGCAATGAGCAGTTCTTC
few | TRBJ1-2 | - | TRBV12-3/TRBV12-4 | CASSDGTEYRTF | TGTGCCAGCAGTGATGGGACGGAGTACCGCACCTTC
- | TRBJ1-1 | TRBD1 | TRBV5-1 | CASSPTGGTGGTEAFF | TGCGCCAGCAGCCCCACAGGGGGCACCGGCGGGACTGAAGCTTTCTTT
few | TRBJ2-2 | TRBD1 | TRBV7-6 | CASKQGWSTGELFF | TGTGCCAGCAAACAGGGGTGGAGCACCGGGGAGCTGTTTTTT
- | TRBJ2-1 | TRBD1 | TRBV24-1 | CATSDLWQGAGQFF | TGTGCCACCAGTGATTTGTGGCAGGGGGCCGGGCAGTTCTTC
few | TRBJ2-5 | - | TRBV15 | CATSKGGRETQYF | TGTGCCACCAGCAAGGGGGGGCGTGAGACCCAGTACTTC
many | TRBJ2-1 | - | TRBV20-1 | CSAAHSGTYNEQFF | TGCAGTGCTGCACATAGCGGCACCTACAATGAGCAGTTCTTC
few | TRBJ2-5 | TRBD2 | TRBV7-2 | CASSLATSGRIQYF | TGTGCCAGCAGCTTAGCGACTAGCGGGAGGATCCAGTACTTC
- | TRBJ2-7 | TRBD1 | TRBV5-1 | CASSSGQGAREQYF | TGCGCCAGCAGCTCGGGACAGGGGGCGAGGGAGCAGTACTTC
few | TRBJ1-4 | - | TRBV5-6 | CASSLTTGAATNEKLFF | TGTGCCAGCAGCTTGACGACAGGTGCTGCAACTAATGAAAAACTGTTTTTT
few | TRBJ1-5 | - | TRBV6-2/TRBV6-3 | CASSQEGHQPQHF | TGTGCCAGCAGTCAAGAGGGACATCAGCCCCAGCATTTT
few | TRBJ2-1 | - | TRBV6-2/TRBV6-3 | CASPGASSYNEQFF | TGTGCCAGCCCAGGGGCTAGCTCCTACAATGAGCAGTTCTTC
- | TRBJ1-4 | - | TRBV5-1 | CASSHRDGEKLFF | TGCGCCAGCAGTCACAGGGACGGCGAAAAACTGTTTTTT